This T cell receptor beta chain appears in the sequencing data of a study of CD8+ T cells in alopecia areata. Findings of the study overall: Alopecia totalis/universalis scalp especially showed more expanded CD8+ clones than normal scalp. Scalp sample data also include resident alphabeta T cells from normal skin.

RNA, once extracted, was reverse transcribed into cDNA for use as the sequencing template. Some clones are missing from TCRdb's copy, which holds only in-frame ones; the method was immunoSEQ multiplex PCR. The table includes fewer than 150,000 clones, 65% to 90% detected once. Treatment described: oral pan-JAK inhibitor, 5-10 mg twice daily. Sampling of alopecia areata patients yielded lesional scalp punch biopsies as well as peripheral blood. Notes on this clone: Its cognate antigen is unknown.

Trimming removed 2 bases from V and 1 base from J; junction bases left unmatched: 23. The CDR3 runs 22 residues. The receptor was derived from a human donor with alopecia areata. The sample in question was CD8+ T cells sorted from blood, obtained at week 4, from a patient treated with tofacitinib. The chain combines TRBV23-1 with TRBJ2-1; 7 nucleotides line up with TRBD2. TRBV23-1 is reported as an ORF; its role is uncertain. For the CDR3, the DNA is TGCGCCAGCAGTCAACTACTACCCATGTGGGGGGGGAACGGTGATTCCTACAATGAGCAGTTCTTC. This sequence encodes CASSQLLPMWGGNGDSYNEQFF.